This T cell receptor (beta chain) was sequenced for a study of shared clonotypes between healthy human individuals. Study as a whole: A couple of women and a few men aged 18 to 49 made up the donors. Study-wide results and caveats: All-four-donor shared clonotypes had higher generation probabilities than non-shared clonotypes did. About 4.5% of naive CD4 clonotypes were common to a few donors.

The sorted-subset replicate PCRs were given 150 to 200 ng DNA, which is 30,000 or so T cell genomes. The data were produced by immunoSEQ multiplex PCR, yet TCRdb's version contains in-frame clones alone and is incomplete. The data hold around 2.3 million clones, with approximately 94% observed a single time. The J segment lost 0 bases and the V segment lost 3 bases, leaving 5 bases of the junction unmatched. Per germline, CDR1 SGDLS and CDR2 YYNGEE. This CDR3 is built from 15 residues. The sample holds one count of this clone. The antigen is not known. This clonotype was obtained from a man younger than 35 in good health. The chain recombines TRBV9 with TRBJ2-7; 8 bases fit TRBD1. The sequencing sample was made of naive CD4+ T cells sorted from blood. Subset in this sample: CD45RA+ positively selected. CDR3 in amino acids: CASSAGQVSSYEQYF. Written as DNA, the CDR3 is TGTGCCAGCAGCGCGGGACAGGTGAGCTCCTACGAGCAGTACTTC.